This T cell receptor beta chain was retrieved from a study of T cell responses to AZD1222 COVID-19 vaccine. Overall study results and limits: Dominant CD4 TCR responses targeted spike regions 160-218 and 743-854. Elevations in Spike-specific TCR breadth and depth followed administration of two AZD1222 doses. No day 14 peak samples; only post-peak repertoires were characterized.

This clone is a singleton in its sample. What it binds is not known. TCRdb's copy holds only in-frame clones and misses some; the assay was immunoSEQ multiplex PCR. The sample consists of 140,000 to 150,000 clones, 75% to 95% of them appearing once. Germline-derived CDR1 and CDR2 are MGHRA and YSYEKL. Trimming left V 3 bases short and J 9 bases short, with 21 bases between. This CDR3 region has 16 residues. This sequence was found in an adult in good health. The V and J genes are TRBV4-1 and TRBJ2-1; TRBD1 might be the D (6 bases). This sample comprised peripheral blood, obtained on day 0 of MenACWY control vaccination. The CDR3, as DNA: TGCGCCAGCAGCCAGGTACCCCAGGGGTTTAGGGGTGAGCAGTTCTTC. This sequence encodes CASSQVPQGFRGEQFF.